Each of the 20 T cell receptor beta chains below was sequenced from the same sample in a study of cytomegalovirus exposure and HLA in healthy donors. Both 60 Vbeta primers and 13 Jbeta primers went into the PCR. Assay used: immunoSEQ multiplex PCR; TCRdb lists only in-frame clones, some missing. The profile shows fewer than 45,000 clones, about 78% of them singletons. The source material was PBMCs. These receptors were collected from a woman in her 30s in good health and CMV-seronegative.

The chain carries TRBV29-1 and TRBJ1-2; 10 nucleotides agree with TRBD1. V dropped 3 bases and J dropped 2; count of bases not matched to a gene: 9. This CDR3 contains 16 residues. Germline V gene data show CDR1 as SQVTM and CDR2 as ANQGSEA. CDR3 bases: TGCAGCGTTGACTCGGCTCCGGGACAGGGGAACTATGGCTACACCTTC. The encoded protein is CSVDSAPGQGNYGYTF.

This clone has just one count. The V call is TRBV5-1, the J call TRBJ2-7; 9 bases are shared with TRBD2. V gave up 4 bases and J gave up 6 bases; unmatched junction bases: 8. The CDR3 has 14 residues. CDR1 and CDR2 (germline): SGHRS, YFSETQ. Here the CDR3 reads CASSTTRGRVEQYF. The CDR3 DNA sequence: TGCGCCAGCAGCACCACTCGCGGGAGGGTCGAGCAGTACTTC.

The rearrangement links TRBV9 to TRBJ1-5; 9 bases agree with TRBD1. Per the germline V gene, CDR1 is SGDLS and CDR2 is YYNGEE. The CDR3 is 14 amino acids. V shed 2 bases, J shed 5 bases, and the junction held 2 bases outside the gene matches. As DNA, the CDR3 is TGTGCCAGCAGCGTCGGACAGGGGTATCAGCCCCAGCATTTT. Translation: CASSVGQGYQPQHF.

The chain employs TRBV15 and TRBJ2-5, with 9 bases fitting TRBD1. This CDR3 comprises 17 residues. The J segment lost 2 bases and the V segment lost 0 bases, leaving 7 bases of the junction unmatched. The germline V gene encodes CDR1 LNHNV and CDR2 YYDKDF (reference sequence). CDR3 coding DNA: TGTGCCACCAGCAGAGAATCCTACGACAGGGGGCAAGAGACCCAGTACTTC. Protein product: CATSRESYDRGQETQYF.

This chain uses TRBV6-4 with TRBJ1-6; a possible D gene is TRBD1 (5 bases). V was pared by 4 bases and J by 9 bases, with 13 bases between. The CDR3 runs to 14 residues. From germline, CDR1 is MRHNA and CDR2 SNTAGT. Here the CDR3 DNA reads TGTGCCAGCAGTGTGACAGTTTCGGGTTCACCCCTCCACTTT. Translated: CASSVTVSGSPLHF.

V and J are TRBV7-2 and TRBJ1-5; D might be TRBD1 (5 bases). V was cut by 4 bases and J by 10 bases, with 11 bases left in between. Germline assignment: CDR1 SGHTA and CDR2 FQGNSA. The CDR3 covers 12 residues. In nucleotides, the CDR3 is TGTGCCAGCAGCTCCCTGGGGCGACCCCAGCATTTT. Translating it yields CASSSLGRPQHF. The whole variable domain, filled in from reference TRBV7-2 and TRBJ1-5, reads GAGVSQSPSNKVTEKGKDVELRCDPISGHTALYWYRQSLGQGLEFLIYFQGNSAPDKSGLPSDRFSAERTGGSVSTLTIQRTQQEDSAVYLCASSSLGRPQHFGDGTRLSIL.

The rearrangement uses TRBV5-4 and TRBJ2-5; D may be TRBD2 (6 bases). This CDR3 has 18 residues. From germline, CDR1 is SGHNT and CDR2 YYREEE (reference sequence). Trimming removed 4 bases at V and 4 bases at J, with 26 bases between. This CDR3 is CASSRGSGVQALGETQYF. CDR3 in DNA: TGTGCCAGCAGCAGGGGATCGGGGGTACAGGCATTAGGAGAGACCCAGTACTTC.

The CDR3 nucleotides read TGTGCCAGCAGCGGAAACAGCGGGACTGAAGCTTTCTTT. It yields the protein CASSGNSGTEAFF. The V call is TRBV28, the J call TRBJ1-1; the D is unclear. The length of the CDR3 is 13 residues. The germline V gene encodes CDR1 MDHEN and CDR2 SYDVKM. V was clipped by 6 bases and J by 5 bases, with 13 bases between them. Combining the CDR3 with reference TRBV28 and TRBJ1-1 gives the whole variable domain DVKVTQSSRYLVKRTGEKVFLECVQDMDHENMFWYRQDPGLGLRLIYFSYDVKMKEKGDIPEGYSVSREKKERFSLILESASTNQTSMYLCASSGNSGTEAFFGQGTRLTVV.

The gene calls are TRBV5-1 and TRBJ1-4, with 7 positions matching TRBD1. From germline, CDR1 is SGHRS and CDR2 YFSETQ. The V and J ends lost 5 bases and 3 bases, in that order; junction bases with no gene match: 4. The CDR3 has 14 residues. The CDR3 DNA sequence: TGCGCCAGCAGTGCTGACAGGGCTAATGAAAAACTGTTTTTT. Translating it yields CASSADRANEKLFF. Full variable domain (remainder filled in from reference TRBV5-1 and TRBJ1-4): KAGVTQTPRYLIKTRGQQVTLSCSPISGHRSVSWYQQTPGQGLQFLFEYFSETQRNKGNFPGRFSGRQFSNSRSEMNVSTLELGDSALYLCASSADRANEKLFFGSGTQLSVL.

This clone showed up many times. This chain uses TRBV27 with TRBJ1-2; TRBD1 aligns across 7 bases. Germline CDR1 and CDR2: MNHEY and SMNVEV (reference sequence). CDR3 length: 12 residues. Trimming at V came to 10 bases and at J to 4 bases, leaving 6 bases not matched to a gene. The CDR3 reads CATKGQSYGYTF. Written as DNA, the CDR3 is TGTGCCACCAAGGGACAGTCCTATGGCTACACCTTC.

In its sample, this clone was seen a few times. The V gene is TRBV5-4, the J gene TRBJ1-1; 7 bases fit TRBD1. This CDR3 has 15 amino acids. The ends lost 9 bases at V and 1 base at J; junction bases unmatched: 12. Germline CDR1 reads SGHNT; CDR2 reads YYREEE (reference sequence). CDR3 coding DNA: TGTGCCAACTCGATACAGGGGTTGCCGAACACTGAAGCTTTCTTT. Protein product: CANSIQGLPNTEAFF.

The table lists this clone with a count of one. This sequence joins TRBV13 and TRBJ2-5; D unresolved. Germline values: CDR1 PRHDT, CDR2 FYEKMQ (reference sequence). Trimming cost V 2 bases and J 5 bases, with 12 bases left between them. CDR3 length equals 14 residues. The CDR3 protein is CASSLKSPTETQYF. DNA for the CDR3: TGTGCCAGCAGCTTAAAGAGCCCCACGGAGACCCAGTACTTC.

V and J are TRBV18 and TRBJ1-2; 11 bases are a match to TRBD1. From germline, CDR1 is KGHSH and CDR2 LQKENI. V lost 3 bases to trimming and J lost 7 bases; unmatched junction nucleotides: 7. The CDR3 spans 15 residues. CDR3 DNA: TGTGCCAGCTCACCGACGGGACAGGGGGAGTCTGGCTACACCTTC. Translated, it gives CASSPTGQGESGYTF.

J is TRBJ2-1 and V is TRBV7-2, with 10 bases lining up with TRBD1. The CDR3 contains 15 residues. V lost 5 bases to trimming and J lost 1 base; unmatched junction nucleotides: 2. The germline CDR1 and CDR2 sequences are SGHTA and FQGNSA. The CDR3 DNA sequence: TGTGCCAGCAGCAGGGGACAGGGGTCCTACAATGAGCAGTTCTTC. Translation: CASSRGQGSYNEQFF.

The table lists this clone with a few counts. The rearrangement joins TRBV7-9 to TRBJ2-3; D unresolved. Germline loops: CDR1 SEHNR, CDR2 FQNEAQ (reference sequence). This CDR3 comprises 13 residues. V lost 5 bases to trimming and J lost 8 bases, with 14 bases between them. The CDR3 loop reads CASSRAVALTQYF. Written as DNA, the CDR3 is TGTGCCAGCAGCCGTGCGGTAGCCCTTACGCAGTATTTT.

The gene calls are TRBV5-1 and TRBJ1-1; D is ambiguous. In germline, CDR1 is SGHRS, CDR2 YFSETQ. The CDR3 extends over 11 amino acids. With 5 bases removed from V and 2 bases from J, the gap between germline ends came to 4 bases. This chain's CDR3 is CASSINTEAFF. CDR3 nucleotide sequence: TGCGCCAGCAGTATCAACACTGAAGCTTTCTTT.

The CDR3 sequence is CSARAYGYTF. The CDR3 nucleotides read TGCAGTGCTCGCGCATATGGCTACACCTTC. The V gene is TRBV20-1, the J gene TRBJ1-2; D gene ambiguous. The germline V gene has CDR1 DFQATT and CDR2 SNEGSKA (reference sequence). The ends were cut back, 5 bases at V and 5 bases at J, with 6 bases in the middle. The CDR3 is 10 amino acids.

A single count supports this clone. The gene calls are TRBV6-1 and TRBJ1-1, with 7 bases lining up with TRBD1. J was trimmed by 1 base and V by 5 bases; bases with no gene match: 4. Germline V gene sequence: CDR1 MNHNS, CDR2 SASEGT. The CDR3 extends over 14 amino acids. The CDR3 is CASSSTGTNTEAFF. The CDR3 nucleotides read TGTGCCAGCAGTTCGACAGGGACGAACACTGAAGCTTTCTTT.

The genes are TRBV5-6 and TRBJ1-6; D ambiguous. This CDR3 comprises 13 residues. V shed 0 bases and J shed 11 bases, with 9 bases lying between them. CDR1 is SGHDT, CDR2 YYEEEE, per germline. As DNA, the CDR3 is TGTGCCAGCAGCTTGGAGGGAGGTACACCCCTCCACTTT. Protein sequence: CASSLEGGTPLHF.

The chain carries TRBV2 and TRBJ1-5, with a tentative D call TRBD1 (6 bases). CDR1 and CDR2 from the germline V gene are SNHLY and FYNNEI. With 4 bases removed from V and 3 bases from J, the gap between germline ends came to 13 bases. This CDR3 has 15 residues. Here the CDR3 DNA reads TGTGCCAGCAGTGGGGCAGGGGCTGTCAATCAGCCCCAGCATTTT. Residues: CASSGAGAVNQPQHF.